This TCR beta chain was identified in a study of blood T cell repertoires in COVID-19. Study-level information: T cells, B-cell-depleted T cells, or PBMCs supplied cDNA or gDNA.

Germline CDR1 is MRHNA and CDR2 is SNTAGT. The ends lost 0 bases at V and 2 bases at J; junction bases unmatched: 6. The length of the CDR3 is 17 residues. Clones were sequenced by immunoSEQ multiplex PCR, and TCRdb holds only the in-frame ones, with some missing. The data hold roughly 140,000 clones, with approximately 81% observed a single time. Those enrolled in Seattle joined during active infection and were followed longitudinally afterward. Sequencing was carried out using peripheral blood. This sequence originates from a woman aged 55-70 years with COVID-19, enrolled during active disease. The V call is TRBV6-4, the J call TRBJ2-3, with 9 positions matching TRBD2. CDR3 bases: TGTGCCAGCAGTGACTCAGGCGGCGGGAGGGCCACAGATACGCAGTATTTT. Its protein is CASSDSGGGRATDTQYF.